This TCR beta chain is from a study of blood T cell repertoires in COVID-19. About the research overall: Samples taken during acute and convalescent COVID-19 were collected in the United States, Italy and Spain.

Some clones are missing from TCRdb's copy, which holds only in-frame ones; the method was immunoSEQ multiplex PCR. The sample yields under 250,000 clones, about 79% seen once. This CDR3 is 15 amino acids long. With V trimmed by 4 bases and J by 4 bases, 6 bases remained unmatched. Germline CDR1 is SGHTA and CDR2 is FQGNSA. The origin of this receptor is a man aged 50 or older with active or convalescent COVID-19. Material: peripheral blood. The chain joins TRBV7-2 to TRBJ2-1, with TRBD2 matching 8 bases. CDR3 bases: TGTGCCAGCAGCTCCCCGGGGGGGTATTACAATGAGCAGTTCTTC. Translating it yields CASSSPGGYYNEQFF.